The 24 T cell receptor beta chains below all came from one sample that was sequenced in a study of T cell repertoires in cytomegalovirus infection. These TCRs are of unknown antigen specificity. MiXCR, applied by TCRdb to the reads, yields one record per CDR3 protein. Here the sample spans roughly 860,000 distinct CDR3 sequences, about 33% being singletons. This material consisted of cultured CD8+ T cells from PBMCs, taken from culture after CMV antigen stimulation. The receptors derive from a human donor in good health (CMV status not recorded). Some clones in this sample may be carry-over from other donors' samples.

The V and J genes are TRBV6-1 and TRBJ2-2; D unclear. V was shortened by 4 bases and J by 5 bases, with 20 bases between the two germline ends. Per germline, CDR1 MNHNS and CDR2 SASEGT. This CDR3 is built from 17 residues. CDR3 sequence: CASSARVPNSATGELFF. In DNA, the CDR3 is TGTGCCAGCAGTGCTCGGGTCCCCAACTCCGCGACCGGGGAGCTGTTTTTT.

This chain links TRBV7-6 with TRBJ1-1; 7 nucleotides agree with TRBD1. The CDR3 loop spans 15 amino acids. From germline, CDR1 is SGHVS and CDR2 FNYEAQ. V shed 6 bases, J shed 1 base, and the junction held 8 bases outside the gene matches. The CDR3, as DNA: TGTGCCAGCAGAAAGGACAGGCGAGGGAACACTGAAGCTTTCTTT. Protein sequence: CASRKDRRGNTEAFF.

The J gene is TRBJ2-1, the V gene TRBV9; D is unclear. This CDR3 is 13 amino acids long. Germline CDR1 SGDLS, CDR2 YYNGEE. V gave up 4 bases and J gave up 2 bases, with 7 bases separating them. The CDR3 is CASSPKTYNEQFF. CDR3 in DNA: TGTGCCAGCAGCCCCAAGACCTACAATGAGCAGTTCTTC.

This clonotype has a handful of counts. The V gene is TRBV7-6, the J gene TRBJ1-5, with 7 bases fitting TRBD1. The V gene's germline CDR1 is SGHVS and CDR2 FNYEAQ. The CDR3 totals 14 residues. Trimming took 2 bases from V and 6 from J; bases not matched to a gene: 4. In nucleotides, the CDR3 is TGTGCCAGCAGCTTAAGGGGGGACAGTCAGCCCCAGCATTTT. The encoded protein is CASSLRGDSQPQHF.

V gene TRBV7-6 combines with J gene TRBJ2-2, with 10 bases lining up with TRBD1. V lost 2 bases to trimming and J lost 6 bases; unmatched junction nucleotides: 6. CDR1 and CDR2 from the germline V gene are SGHVS and FNYEAQ. The CDR3 loop spans 16 amino acids. In nucleotides, the CDR3 is TGTGCCAGCAGCTTATTCCGGGACAGGGGACCCGGGGAGCTGTTTTTT. The encoded protein is CASSLFRDRGPGELFF.

The chain's CDR3 is CASQKTGVRTEAFF. The CDR3 coding sequence is TGTGCCAGCCAGAAAACAGGTGTAAGGACTGAAGCTTTCTTT. The chain has TRBV2 and TRBJ1-1, with D possibly being TRBD1 (5 bases). The CDR3 consists of 14 residues. V was pared by 8 bases and J by 5 bases, with 18 bases between. The V gene's germline CDR1 is SNHLY and CDR2 FYNNEI.

This clonotype occurred a few times. The V and J genes are TRBV27 and TRBJ2-5, with 8 bases aligning to TRBD2. Germline V gene data show CDR1 as MNHEY and CDR2 as SMNVEV (reference sequence). Unmatched junction bases numbered 15, after V lost 7 bases and J lost 2 bases. The CDR3 is 17 amino acids. CDR3 coding DNA: TGTGCCAGCACCCCCGGGGGGGGAGCCCCAACACAAGAGACCCAGTACTTC. It codes for CASTPGGGAPTQETQYF.

This clonotype was observed many times. CDR3: CASSFRGGGNEQFF. The CDR3 coding sequence is TGTGCCAGCAGCTTCCGAGGTGGCGGGAATGAGCAGTTCTTC. The chain employs TRBV7-8 and TRBJ2-1; weak D call: TRBD2 (5 bases). Germline values: CDR1 SGHVS, CDR2 FQNEAQ. The CDR3 length is 14 residues. Deletions cut 3 bases from V and 7 bases from J, with 13 bases between.

In this sample, this clonotype turned up once. The J gene is TRBJ2-1, the V gene TRBV7-9; D remains unclear. The germline V gene has CDR1 SEHNR and CDR2 FQNEAQ (reference sequence). This CDR3 is 14 amino acids long. The V and J ends lost 1 base and 7 bases respectively, with 11 bases between them. The CDR3 reads CASSLGPPWNEQFF. The CDR3 DNA follows: TGTGCCAGCAGCTTAGGACCCCCCTGGAATGAGCAGTTCTTC. The whole variable domain, filled in from reference TRBV7-9 and TRBJ2-1, reads DTGVSQNPRHKITKRGQNVTFRCDPISEHNRLYWYRQTLGQGPEFLTYFQNEAQLEKSRLLSDRFSAERPKGSFSTLEIQRTEQGDSAMYLCASSLGPPWNEQFFGPGTRLTVL.

This clonotype has a handful of counts. The chain uses TRBV18 and TRBJ2-1; 8 bases agree with TRBD2. CDR3 length: 15 amino acids. Trimming at V came to 2 bases and at J to 7 bases, leaving 7 bases not matched to a gene. Germline loops: CDR1 KGHSH, CDR2 LQKENI. CDR3 region: CASSPGTSFANEQFF. Written as DNA, the CDR3 is TGTGCCAGCTCACCAGGGACTAGTTTTGCGAATGAGCAGTTCTTC. The full variable domain, with the rest looked up from reference TRBV18 and TRBJ2-1, is NAGVMQNPRHLVRRRGQEARLRCSPMKGHSHVYWYRQLPEEGLKFMVYLQKENIIDESGMPKERFSAEFPKEGPSILRIQQVVRGDSAAYFCASSPGTSFANEQFFGPGTRLTVL.

This clonotype appeared a few times. The J gene is TRBJ2-7, the V gene TRBV27, with D perhaps matching TRBD1 or TRBD2 (5 bases each). V was clipped by 6 bases and J by 4 bases, with 16 bases between them. Germline CDR1 MNHEY, CDR2 SMNVEV (reference sequence). This CDR3 comprises 14 residues. The chain's CDR3 is CASSPGTVGYEQYF. The DNA for the CDR3 is TGTGCCAGCAGCCCGGGGACGGTGGGGTACGAGCAGTACTTC.

This clonotype was counted at least ten times. V is TRBV7-2 and J is TRBJ1-2; the match to TRBD1 covers 8 bases. V lost 4 bases and J lost 7; bases outside the gene matches: 11. The germline V gene has CDR1 SGHTA and CDR2 FQGNSA. The CDR3 is 15 residues long. In DNA form, the CDR3 reads TGTGCCAGCAGCTACGTTACGACAGGGGTCGGTGGCTACACCTTC. Translated, it gives CASSYVTTGVGGYTF.

In its sample, this clonotype was seen a few times. V and J are TRBV19 and TRBJ1-3, with a possible D match to TRBD1 (6 bases). Deletions cut 7 bases from V and 4 bases from J, with 14 bases between. The CDR3 has 14 residues. Germline V gives CDR1 LNHDA, CDR2 SQIVND (reference sequence). Written as DNA, the CDR3 is TGTGCCAGTACCGACCAGGACAGAGGAAACACCATATATTTT. Amino acids: CASTDQDRGNTIYF.

This clonotype was seen only a few times. In DNA, the CDR3 is TGTGCCACCAGTGATAGGGTGTCAAGCACAGATACGCAGTATTTT. It yields the protein CATSDRVSSTDTQYF. The genes are TRBV24-1 and TRBJ2-3; no reliable D call. The CDR3 spans 15 residues. Germline V gene data show CDR1 as KGHDR and CDR2 as SFDVKD. Deletions cut 3 bases from V and 0 bases from J, with 9 bases between.

This clonotype was observed a handful of times. The chain recombines TRBV11-2 with TRBJ2-7, with 9 bases lining up with TRBD2. J gave up 4 bases and V 1 base, and 14 bases lay outside the gene matches. The length of the CDR3 is 18 residues. In germline, CDR1 is SGHAT, CDR2 FQNNGV. CDR3 loop: CASSLVPPFSGGLYEQYF. In DNA form, the CDR3 reads TGTGCCAGCAGCTTAGTTCCCCCTTTTAGCGGGGGACTATACGAGCAGTACTTC.

The chain has TRBV27 and TRBJ2-7; D ambiguous. Trimming pared 4 bases from V and 0 bases from J, leaving 10 bases between. Germline lookup yields CDR1 MNHEY and CDR2 SMNVEV (reference sequence). The CDR3 contains 14 residues. The DNA of the CDR3 is TGTGCCAGCAGTTCCCATACACACTCCTACGAGCAGTACGTC. Amino acids: CASSSHTHSYEQYV.

This clonotype was seen a few times. V and J are TRBV10-2 and TRBJ1-2; 8 bases are shared with TRBD1. The germline CDR1 and CDR2 sequences are WSHSY and SAAADI. V lost 10 bases, J lost 4 bases, and 14 bases stayed unmatched. The CDR3 is made up of 15 amino acids. The CDR3 loop is CATLDRDSLGYGYTF. The DNA of the CDR3 is TGCGCCACCCTGGACAGGGACTCGCTAGGCTATGGCTACACCTTC.

The chain joins TRBV27 to TRBJ2-1; D may match TRBD1 or TRBD2 (5 bases each). V lost 3 bases, J lost 9 bases, and 18 bases lay in between. CDR1 is MNHEY and CDR2 is SMNVEV in the germline V gene (reference sequence). CDR3 length equals 15 residues. The CDR3 sequence: CASSFPGPRWGEQFF. The CDR3 nucleotides read TGTGCCAGCAGTTTTCCGGGACCGAGGTGGGGTGAGCAGTTCTTC.

J is TRBJ2-2 and V is TRBV6-2 or TRBV6-3, with D possibly matching TRBD2 (5 bases). Germline V gene lookup returns CDR1 MNHEY and CDR2 SVGEGT. The CDR3 consists of 14 residues. V lost 5 bases, J lost 8 bases, and 15 bases lay in between. As DNA, the CDR3 is TGTGCCAGCAGTCTCTCGGGGTTATTTGGGGAGCTGTTTTTT. Residues: CASSLSGLFGELFF.

This clonotype was picked up many times. CDR3 nucleotide sequence: TGTGCCAGCAGCTTAGGCCAGCGGGGGGGCCGGGATACGCAGTATTTT. This codes for CASSLGQRGGRDTQYF. The chain uses TRBV7-3 and TRBJ2-3; 10 positions agree with TRBD2. Germline V lookup: CDR1 SGHTA, CDR2 FQGTGA. J lost 6 bases, V lost 2 bases, and 8 bases had no gene match. This CDR3 region has 16 residues.

In its sample, this clonotype was seen a few times. The chain combines TRBV11-1 with TRBJ2-5, with TRBD1 matching over 7 bases. CDR1 SGHAT and CDR2 FQDESV come from the germline V gene (reference sequence). This CDR3 has 15 amino acids. V was clipped by 1 base and J by 5 bases; unmatched bases: 7. The CDR3 region is CASSLEQTGSETQYF. CDR3 DNA: TGTGCCAGCAGCTTAGAACAGACAGGGTCGGAGACCCAGTACTTC. The full variable domain, its missing parts supplied by reference TRBV11-1 and TRBJ2-5, is EAEVAQSPRYKITEKSQAVAFWCDPISGHATLYWYRQILGQGPELLVQFQDESVVDDSQLPKDRFSAERLKGVDSTLKIQPAELGDSAMYLCASSLEQTGSETQYFGPGTRLLVL.

This clonotype was observed at least ten times. J is TRBJ1-1 and V is TRBV3-1; TRBD1 is a possible D gene (6 bases). CDR1 is LGHDT, CDR2 YNNKEL, per germline (reference sequence). The CDR3 loop spans 14 amino acids. Trimming left V 6 bases short and J 0 bases short, with 11 bases between. The CDR3 DNA is TGTGCCAGCAGGCAGACAGGCATGAACACTGAAGCTTTCTTT. This sequence encodes CASRQTGMNTEAFF.

The chain recombines TRBV7-9 with TRBJ1-2; no definite D call. This CDR3 has 16 amino acids. Trimming removed 4 bases at V and 0 bases at J, with 15 bases between. Germline V lookup: CDR1 SEHNR, CDR2 FQNEAQ (reference sequence). The CDR3 DNA follows: TGTGCCAGCAGCTCTCCCAAAGAGGGCCCTAACTATGGCTACACCTTC. Amino acid sequence: CASSSPKEGPNYGYTF.

V gene TRBV12-5 combines with J gene TRBJ2-1; D unclear. This CDR3 is 12 amino acids long. Germline V gives CDR1 LGHNT, CDR2 FRNRAP. The V end lost 6 bases, the J end lost 6 bases, and 9 bases lay between the germline ends. The CDR3 nucleotides are TGTGCTAGTGGCCTCAGGACCAATGAGCAGTTCTTC. It translates to CASGLRTNEQFF. Drawing the rest from reference TRBV12-5 and TRBJ2-1, the complete variable domain is DARVTQTPRHKVTEMGQEVTMRCQPILGHNTVFWYRQTMMQGLELLAYFRNRAPLDDSGMPKDRFSAEMPDATLATLKIQPSEPRDSAVYFCASGLRTNEQFFGPGTRLTVL.